This T cell receptor (beta chain) emerged from a study of PD-L1 blockade in urothelial cancer. Across the whole study: Analyses used blood from 3 weeks (second dose) and 6 weeks after treatment start. Whole-study results and caveats: Patients with below-median pretreatment blood clonality survived longer.

Time point defined: peripheral blood 6 weeks after treatment start. The CDR3 sequence is 14 residues long. Germline V gene lookup returns CDR1 MGHRA and CDR2 YSYEKL. The V end was cut by 1 base, the J end by 2 bases, with 8 bases between. Comments on this clone: Its antigen is not identified.

TCRdb's copy holds only in-frame clones and misses some; the assay was immunoSEQ multiplex PCR. The table includes some 120,000 clones, around 88% detected once. The chain employs TRBV4-1 and TRBJ1-1; D is unresolved. This TCR was sampled from a man between 50 and 59 years old with urothelial cancer. This material consisted of PBMCs, taken around atezolizumab (anti-PD-L1) treatment. The CDR3 sequence is CASSQAEGNTEAFF. CDR3 DNA: TGCGCCAGCAGCCAAGCCGAGGGAAACACTGAAGCTTTCTTT.